This is a list of T cell receptor beta chains from one sample in a study of T cell repertoires in cytomegalovirus infection. One entry per CDR3 protein results from TCRdb running MiXCR on the reads. The repertoire holds over 150,000 distinct CDR3 sequences, with 13% to 15% as singletons. Sequenced material: PBMCs. These receptors all come from a human donor in good health (CMV status not recorded). Some clones in this sample may be carry-over from other donors' samples. Both conserved end residues are part of each CDR3. A D gene is named only where the DNA matches it firmly. The size field is filled for only some rows; it gives once, few, many or a size class.

V	J	D	size	DNA	CDR3
TRBV7-3	TRBJ2-3	TRBD1	many	TGTGCCAGCAGCTTACAGGGGGGCACAGATACGCAGTATTTT	CASSLQGGTDTQYF
TRBV25-1	TRBJ2-7	TRBD1	few	TGTGCCAGCGCCGCCGGGACAGGCTACGAGCAGTACTTC	CASAAGTGYEQYF
TRBV28	TRBJ1-2	-	-	TGTGCCAGCAGTACCCTCAGCCCCTGGGGCTACACCTTC	CASSTLSPWGYTF
TRBV7-2	TRBJ1-2	-	many	TGTGCCAGCAGCTTAGCCAGGGCGGGCTATGGCTACACCTTC	CASSLARAGYGYTF
TRBV28	TRBJ2-7	TRBD2	-	TGTGCCAGCAGTTTCGGGGGACTAGCGGCCGAGCAGTACTTC	CASSFGGLAAEQYF
TRBV20-1	TRBJ2-5	TRBD2	few	TGCAGTGCTAGCAGCAATCGGGGGGGGTTGGAGACCCAGTACTTC	CSASSNRGGLETQYF
TRBV7-9	TRBJ2-7	-	-	TGTGCCAGCAGCTACGAGCAGTACTTC	CASSYEQYF
TRBV12-3/TRBV12-4	TRBJ2-5	TRBD2	few	TGTGCCAGCAGTTTCCTTCTAGCGGGGGAGACCCAGTACTTC	CASSFLLAGETQYF
TRBV20-1	TRBJ2-7	TRBD2	-	TGCAGTGCTATTCCGGGACTAGCTGTTCGGGCCCACGAGCAGTACTTC	CSAIPGLAVRAHEQYF
TRBV29-1	TRBJ2-2	-	few	TGCAGCGTTCGGTCGGCCGGGGAGCTGTTTTTT	CSVRSAGELFF
TRBV5-4	TRBJ2-1	TRBD2	few	TGTGCCAGCAGCGCGGGGACTAGCGGGATCAATGAGCAGTTCTTC	CASSAGTSGINEQFF
TRBV11-2	TRBJ2-1	TRBD1	-	TGTGCCAGCAGCGGGTTGACAGGGGGTGCGGGGGAGCAGTTCTTC	CASSGLTGGAGEQFF
TRBV6-5	TRBJ2-7	TRBD2	few	TGTGCCAGCAGTTACACCAGACTAGCGGGGACCTACGAGCAGTACTTC	CASSYTRLAGTYEQYF
TRBV29-1	TRBJ1-1	-	-	TGCAGCGCCGGGGGCTACACTGAAGCTTTCTTT	CSAGGYTEAFF
TRBV12-5	TRBJ1-2	-	-	TGTGCTAGTGGTGTAACAGGGTACTATGGCTACACCTTC	CASGVTGYYGYTF
TRBV6-5	TRBJ2-1	-	-	TGTGCCACACAGGCGGACCCAGGGTGGGAGCAGTTCTTC	CATQADPGWEQFF
TRBV28	TRBJ1-5	-	-	TGTGCCAGCAGTTCACCTTTGGGGGGGGGCGTGCATCAGCCCCAGCATTTT	CASSSPLGGGVHQPQHF